The clone carrying this T cell receptor beta chain was found a few times. Looked up from germline, CDR1 is GTSNPN and CDR2 is SVGIG (reference sequence). Trimming removed 3 bases from V and 4 bases from J; junction bases left unmatched: 7. CDR3 length: 14 residues. Preparation of the TCRbeta library was carried out with unique molecular identifiers. TCRdb ran MiXCR on the PCR reads and lists one entry per CDR3 protein. The sample has roughly 500,000 distinct CDR3 sequences; around a third are singletons. This sample is part of a study of T-cell reconstitution after alpha-beta-depleted transplantation in children.

The gene calls are TRBV30 and TRBJ1-1; 8 positions match TRBD1. The input for sequencing was PBMCs from the stem cell graft donor, taken from the stem cell graft. The source is a human donor who donated a stem cell graft to a child with aplastic anemia. CDR3 region: CAWRNYRGSTEAFF. The CDR3 nucleotides are TGTGCCTGGAGGAATTACAGGGGGAGCACTGAAGCTTTCTTT.